Following are 12 T cell receptor beta chains from one sample sequenced in a study of blood T cell repertoires in COVID-19 (dated by TCRdb to about 2020). The receptor library was made with the immunoSEQ multiplex PCR assay. Here the immuneACCESS table is served through TCRdb, limited to in-frame sequences with V and J called. Missing clones are a known gap in these copies; in checked studies unresolved V genes cover under half, and the rest lacks a known reason. This sample comprises just under 85,000 clones, around 82% of them detected only once. The ten largest clones represent over 15% of the sample. Sequenced material: peripheral blood. The receptors derive from a woman aged 55-69 years with acute or convalescent COVID-19.

The chain employs TRBV6-7 and TRBJ1-6, with TRBD1 identical over 10 bases. TRBV6-7 is classed as an ORF, of uncertain function. Germline trimming cut 11 bases from V and 11 bases from J; bases unmatched to any gene: 18. This CDR3 has 16 residues. CDR3 loop: CAGGLPTGGAGTPLHF. The CDR3 nucleotides are TGTGCCGGCGGATTACCGACAGGGGGCGCGGGAACACCCCTCCACTTT.

The chain recombines TRBV7-9 with TRBJ2-3, with 8 nucleotides matching TRBD1. CDR1 and CDR2 (germline): SEHNR, FQNEAQ (reference sequence). The CDR3 has 14 amino acids. Trimming took 1 base from V and 4 from J; bases not matched to a gene: 1. In DNA form, the CDR3 reads TGTGCCAGCAGCTTAGGGACAGGGCCAGATACGCAGTATTTT. Translation gives CASSLGTGPDTQYF.

In this sample, this clone turned up a few times. The chain is built from TRBV28 and TRBJ1-1, with 7 bases aligning to TRBD1. V shed 8 bases, J shed 4 bases, and the junction held 7 bases outside the gene matches. Germline V gives CDR1 MDHEN, CDR2 SYDVKM. The CDR3 contains 13 residues. The CDR3 bases are TGTGCCAGCTACAGGGGCGGCGGCACTGAAGCTTTCTTT. It yields the protein CASYRGGGTEAFF.

V gene TRBV6-5 combines with J gene TRBJ1-5, with no clear D. The CDR3 sequence is 13 residues long. With 5 bases removed from V and 3 bases from J, the gap between germline ends came to 8 bases. Germline loops: CDR1 MNHEY, CDR2 SVGAGI. CDR3 sequence (DNA): TGTGCCAGCAGTACAGAGCACAATCAGCCCCAGCATTTT. As protein: CASSTEHNQPQHF.

The chain is built from TRBV21-1 and TRBJ1-2; the table calls TRBD1, which could not be checked here. TRBV21-1 is a pseudogene locus. This CDR3 is built from 16 residues. The CDR3 DNA sequence: TGTGCCAGCAGCAAAAATAAGGACAGGGGAAACTATGGCTACACCTTC. Translated: CASSKNKDRGNYGYTF.

The chain recombines TRBV30 with TRBJ2-5, with 7 bases that match TRBD2. The CDR3 length is 14 residues. Germline CDR1 GTSNPN, CDR2 SVGIG (reference sequence). V shed 4 bases, J shed 1 base, and the junction held 6 bases outside the gene matches. CDR3 residues: CAWKAGDTQETQYF. CDR3 sequence (DNA): TGTGCCTGGAAGGCGGGAGATACCCAAGAGACCCAGTACTTC.

The chain has TRBV28 and TRBJ1-2, with 7 bases fitting TRBD1. The V gene end was trimmed by 6 bases and the J gene end by 2 bases; junction bases not matched to a gene: 6. In germline, CDR1 is MDHEN, CDR2 SYDVKM. This CDR3 has 14 residues. CDR3 sequence reads: CASRIGQANYGYTF. The CDR3 nucleotides read TGTGCCAGCAGGATAGGACAGGCGAACTATGGCTACACCTTC.

The rearrangement links TRBV21-1 to TRBJ1-2; whether TRBD1, the table's D call, matches the DNA was not checked. TRBV21-1 corresponds to a pseudogene. The length of the CDR3 is 14 residues. CDR3 sequence reads: CASNKGQKNYGYTF. CDR3 in DNA: TGTGCCAGCAACAAGGGACAGAAGAACTATGGCTACACCTTC.

The chain combines TRBV28 with TRBJ2-7, with D unclear. The germline gives CDR1 MDHEN, CDR2 SYDVKM. There are 11 residues in the CDR3. V was trimmed by 6 bases and J by 4 bases, leaving 7 bases between them. For the CDR3, the DNA is TGTGCCAGCAGCCCAAAATACGAGCAGTACTTC. Translated, it gives CASSPKYEQYF.

The J gene is TRBJ1-4, the V gene TRBV4-2; weak D call: TRBD1 (6 bases). There are 14 residues in the CDR3. Germline lookup yields CDR1 LGHNA and CDR2 YNFKEQ. V lost 6 bases to trimming and J lost 3 bases, with 11 bases between them. The CDR3, as DNA: TGTGCCAGCAGACGAACAGGGCCTAATGAAAAACTGTTTTTT. It yields the protein CASRRTGPNEKLFF.

The chain employs TRBV15 and TRBJ1-2, with D possibly being TRBD1 (5 bases). The germline gives CDR1 LNHNV, CDR2 YYDKDF (reference sequence). V was clipped by 0 bases and J by 5 bases, with 7 bases between them. This CDR3 is built from 13 residues. The CDR3 DNA is TGTGCCACCAGCAGAGAACGGGGGTATGGCTACACCTTC. Translation gives CATSRERGYGYTF.

The rearrangement joins TRBV19 to TRBJ2-7; TRBD1 is a possible D gene (5 bases). CDR1 and CDR2 from the germline V gene are LNHDA and SQIVND (reference sequence). This CDR3 is built from 15 residues. The V gene lost 1 base and the J gene lost 6 bases, with 16 bases spanning the gap. The CDR3 coding sequence is TGTGCCAGTAGTATAGGAGCAGTGGGGCCGAGCGAGCAGTACTTC. Its protein is CASSIGAVGPSEQYF.